Each of the 5 T cell receptor beta chains below was sequenced from the same sample in a study of neurological immune-mediated disorders. MiXCR was run by TCRdb on the 5' RACE reads, yielding one entry per CDR3 protein. The sample comprises roughly 56,000 distinct CDR3 sequences, roughly 11% of which are singletons, and 1.5% to 2% rests with the top ten. Sequenced input: PBMCs. Receptors originate from a man aged 60 to 75 in good health.

This clonotype was counted many times. This chain links TRBV7-6 with TRBJ2-3; D is ambiguous. Deletions cut 2 bases from V and 4 bases from J, with 7 bases between. Germline V lookup: CDR1 SGHVS, CDR2 FNYEAQ. CDR3 length: 13 residues. CDR3 in DNA: TGTGCCAGCAGCTTAAGTTTCGCAGATACGCAGTATTTT. Translated, it gives CASSLSFADTQYF. Complete variable domain (other parts from reference TRBV7-6 and TRBJ2-3): GAGVSQSPRYKVTKRGQDVALRCDPISGHVSLYWYRQALGQGPEFLTYFNYEAQQDKSGLPNDRFSAERPEGSISTLTIQRTEQRDSAMYRCASSLSFADTQYFGPGTRLTVL.

This clonotype was observed at least ten times. This chain connects TRBV20-1 to TRBJ2-7; 11 bases fit TRBD1. V lost 2 bases to trimming and J lost 3 bases; unmatched junction nucleotides: 6. The CDR3 has 15 residues. CDR1 is DFQATT, CDR2 SNEGSKA, per germline (reference sequence). For the CDR3, the DNA is TGCAGTGCTAGATCGCGGGGACAGGGGGTCTACGAGCAGTACTTC. Protein product: CSARSRGQGVYEQYF.

There are many counts of this clonotype. The gene calls are TRBV11-2 and TRBJ1-4; D gene unclear. The CDR3 has 16 amino acids. The germline V gene encodes CDR1 SGHAT and CDR2 FQNNGV. The V and J ends lost 4 bases and 0 bases respectively, with 12 bases between them. The DNA of the CDR3 is TGTGCCAGCAGCTACACGACCTATGCAACTAATGAAAAACTGTTTTTT. The encoded protein is CASSYTTYATNEKLFF.

The V and J genes are TRBV20-1 and TRBJ2-3; 8 bases fit TRBD2. V dropped 4 bases and J dropped 4; count of bases not matched to a gene: 10. Looked up from germline, CDR1 is DFQATT and CDR2 is SNEGSKA (reference sequence). The CDR3 consists of 15 residues. The CDR3 coding sequence is TGCAGTGCTATAAGGCTAGCGGGTGCCCCAGATACGCAGTATTTT. Translation gives CSAIRLAGAPDTQYF.

This clonotype has a count of ten or more. V and J are TRBV20-1 and TRBJ1-5, with D uncertain. Germline V gene lookup returns CDR1 DFQATT and CDR2 SNEGSKA (reference sequence). Trimming pared 0 bases from V and 3 bases from J, leaving 9 bases between. The CDR3 runs 14 residues. The CDR3 spells CSARDRQFNQPQHF. CDR3 nucleotide sequence: TGCAGTGCTAGAGATCGGCAGTTCAATCAGCCCCAGCATTTT.